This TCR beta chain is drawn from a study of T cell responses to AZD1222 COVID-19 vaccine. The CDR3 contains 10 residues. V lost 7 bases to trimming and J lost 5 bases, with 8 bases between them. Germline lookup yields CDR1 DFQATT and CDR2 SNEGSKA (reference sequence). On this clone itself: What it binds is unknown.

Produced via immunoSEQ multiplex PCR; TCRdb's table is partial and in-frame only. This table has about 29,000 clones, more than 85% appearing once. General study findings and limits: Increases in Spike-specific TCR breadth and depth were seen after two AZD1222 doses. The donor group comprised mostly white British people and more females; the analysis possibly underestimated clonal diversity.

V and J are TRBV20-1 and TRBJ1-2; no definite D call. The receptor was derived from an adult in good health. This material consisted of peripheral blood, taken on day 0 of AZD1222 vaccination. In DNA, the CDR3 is TGCAGTGTGAGAGATTATGGCTACACCTTC. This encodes CSVRDYGYTF.